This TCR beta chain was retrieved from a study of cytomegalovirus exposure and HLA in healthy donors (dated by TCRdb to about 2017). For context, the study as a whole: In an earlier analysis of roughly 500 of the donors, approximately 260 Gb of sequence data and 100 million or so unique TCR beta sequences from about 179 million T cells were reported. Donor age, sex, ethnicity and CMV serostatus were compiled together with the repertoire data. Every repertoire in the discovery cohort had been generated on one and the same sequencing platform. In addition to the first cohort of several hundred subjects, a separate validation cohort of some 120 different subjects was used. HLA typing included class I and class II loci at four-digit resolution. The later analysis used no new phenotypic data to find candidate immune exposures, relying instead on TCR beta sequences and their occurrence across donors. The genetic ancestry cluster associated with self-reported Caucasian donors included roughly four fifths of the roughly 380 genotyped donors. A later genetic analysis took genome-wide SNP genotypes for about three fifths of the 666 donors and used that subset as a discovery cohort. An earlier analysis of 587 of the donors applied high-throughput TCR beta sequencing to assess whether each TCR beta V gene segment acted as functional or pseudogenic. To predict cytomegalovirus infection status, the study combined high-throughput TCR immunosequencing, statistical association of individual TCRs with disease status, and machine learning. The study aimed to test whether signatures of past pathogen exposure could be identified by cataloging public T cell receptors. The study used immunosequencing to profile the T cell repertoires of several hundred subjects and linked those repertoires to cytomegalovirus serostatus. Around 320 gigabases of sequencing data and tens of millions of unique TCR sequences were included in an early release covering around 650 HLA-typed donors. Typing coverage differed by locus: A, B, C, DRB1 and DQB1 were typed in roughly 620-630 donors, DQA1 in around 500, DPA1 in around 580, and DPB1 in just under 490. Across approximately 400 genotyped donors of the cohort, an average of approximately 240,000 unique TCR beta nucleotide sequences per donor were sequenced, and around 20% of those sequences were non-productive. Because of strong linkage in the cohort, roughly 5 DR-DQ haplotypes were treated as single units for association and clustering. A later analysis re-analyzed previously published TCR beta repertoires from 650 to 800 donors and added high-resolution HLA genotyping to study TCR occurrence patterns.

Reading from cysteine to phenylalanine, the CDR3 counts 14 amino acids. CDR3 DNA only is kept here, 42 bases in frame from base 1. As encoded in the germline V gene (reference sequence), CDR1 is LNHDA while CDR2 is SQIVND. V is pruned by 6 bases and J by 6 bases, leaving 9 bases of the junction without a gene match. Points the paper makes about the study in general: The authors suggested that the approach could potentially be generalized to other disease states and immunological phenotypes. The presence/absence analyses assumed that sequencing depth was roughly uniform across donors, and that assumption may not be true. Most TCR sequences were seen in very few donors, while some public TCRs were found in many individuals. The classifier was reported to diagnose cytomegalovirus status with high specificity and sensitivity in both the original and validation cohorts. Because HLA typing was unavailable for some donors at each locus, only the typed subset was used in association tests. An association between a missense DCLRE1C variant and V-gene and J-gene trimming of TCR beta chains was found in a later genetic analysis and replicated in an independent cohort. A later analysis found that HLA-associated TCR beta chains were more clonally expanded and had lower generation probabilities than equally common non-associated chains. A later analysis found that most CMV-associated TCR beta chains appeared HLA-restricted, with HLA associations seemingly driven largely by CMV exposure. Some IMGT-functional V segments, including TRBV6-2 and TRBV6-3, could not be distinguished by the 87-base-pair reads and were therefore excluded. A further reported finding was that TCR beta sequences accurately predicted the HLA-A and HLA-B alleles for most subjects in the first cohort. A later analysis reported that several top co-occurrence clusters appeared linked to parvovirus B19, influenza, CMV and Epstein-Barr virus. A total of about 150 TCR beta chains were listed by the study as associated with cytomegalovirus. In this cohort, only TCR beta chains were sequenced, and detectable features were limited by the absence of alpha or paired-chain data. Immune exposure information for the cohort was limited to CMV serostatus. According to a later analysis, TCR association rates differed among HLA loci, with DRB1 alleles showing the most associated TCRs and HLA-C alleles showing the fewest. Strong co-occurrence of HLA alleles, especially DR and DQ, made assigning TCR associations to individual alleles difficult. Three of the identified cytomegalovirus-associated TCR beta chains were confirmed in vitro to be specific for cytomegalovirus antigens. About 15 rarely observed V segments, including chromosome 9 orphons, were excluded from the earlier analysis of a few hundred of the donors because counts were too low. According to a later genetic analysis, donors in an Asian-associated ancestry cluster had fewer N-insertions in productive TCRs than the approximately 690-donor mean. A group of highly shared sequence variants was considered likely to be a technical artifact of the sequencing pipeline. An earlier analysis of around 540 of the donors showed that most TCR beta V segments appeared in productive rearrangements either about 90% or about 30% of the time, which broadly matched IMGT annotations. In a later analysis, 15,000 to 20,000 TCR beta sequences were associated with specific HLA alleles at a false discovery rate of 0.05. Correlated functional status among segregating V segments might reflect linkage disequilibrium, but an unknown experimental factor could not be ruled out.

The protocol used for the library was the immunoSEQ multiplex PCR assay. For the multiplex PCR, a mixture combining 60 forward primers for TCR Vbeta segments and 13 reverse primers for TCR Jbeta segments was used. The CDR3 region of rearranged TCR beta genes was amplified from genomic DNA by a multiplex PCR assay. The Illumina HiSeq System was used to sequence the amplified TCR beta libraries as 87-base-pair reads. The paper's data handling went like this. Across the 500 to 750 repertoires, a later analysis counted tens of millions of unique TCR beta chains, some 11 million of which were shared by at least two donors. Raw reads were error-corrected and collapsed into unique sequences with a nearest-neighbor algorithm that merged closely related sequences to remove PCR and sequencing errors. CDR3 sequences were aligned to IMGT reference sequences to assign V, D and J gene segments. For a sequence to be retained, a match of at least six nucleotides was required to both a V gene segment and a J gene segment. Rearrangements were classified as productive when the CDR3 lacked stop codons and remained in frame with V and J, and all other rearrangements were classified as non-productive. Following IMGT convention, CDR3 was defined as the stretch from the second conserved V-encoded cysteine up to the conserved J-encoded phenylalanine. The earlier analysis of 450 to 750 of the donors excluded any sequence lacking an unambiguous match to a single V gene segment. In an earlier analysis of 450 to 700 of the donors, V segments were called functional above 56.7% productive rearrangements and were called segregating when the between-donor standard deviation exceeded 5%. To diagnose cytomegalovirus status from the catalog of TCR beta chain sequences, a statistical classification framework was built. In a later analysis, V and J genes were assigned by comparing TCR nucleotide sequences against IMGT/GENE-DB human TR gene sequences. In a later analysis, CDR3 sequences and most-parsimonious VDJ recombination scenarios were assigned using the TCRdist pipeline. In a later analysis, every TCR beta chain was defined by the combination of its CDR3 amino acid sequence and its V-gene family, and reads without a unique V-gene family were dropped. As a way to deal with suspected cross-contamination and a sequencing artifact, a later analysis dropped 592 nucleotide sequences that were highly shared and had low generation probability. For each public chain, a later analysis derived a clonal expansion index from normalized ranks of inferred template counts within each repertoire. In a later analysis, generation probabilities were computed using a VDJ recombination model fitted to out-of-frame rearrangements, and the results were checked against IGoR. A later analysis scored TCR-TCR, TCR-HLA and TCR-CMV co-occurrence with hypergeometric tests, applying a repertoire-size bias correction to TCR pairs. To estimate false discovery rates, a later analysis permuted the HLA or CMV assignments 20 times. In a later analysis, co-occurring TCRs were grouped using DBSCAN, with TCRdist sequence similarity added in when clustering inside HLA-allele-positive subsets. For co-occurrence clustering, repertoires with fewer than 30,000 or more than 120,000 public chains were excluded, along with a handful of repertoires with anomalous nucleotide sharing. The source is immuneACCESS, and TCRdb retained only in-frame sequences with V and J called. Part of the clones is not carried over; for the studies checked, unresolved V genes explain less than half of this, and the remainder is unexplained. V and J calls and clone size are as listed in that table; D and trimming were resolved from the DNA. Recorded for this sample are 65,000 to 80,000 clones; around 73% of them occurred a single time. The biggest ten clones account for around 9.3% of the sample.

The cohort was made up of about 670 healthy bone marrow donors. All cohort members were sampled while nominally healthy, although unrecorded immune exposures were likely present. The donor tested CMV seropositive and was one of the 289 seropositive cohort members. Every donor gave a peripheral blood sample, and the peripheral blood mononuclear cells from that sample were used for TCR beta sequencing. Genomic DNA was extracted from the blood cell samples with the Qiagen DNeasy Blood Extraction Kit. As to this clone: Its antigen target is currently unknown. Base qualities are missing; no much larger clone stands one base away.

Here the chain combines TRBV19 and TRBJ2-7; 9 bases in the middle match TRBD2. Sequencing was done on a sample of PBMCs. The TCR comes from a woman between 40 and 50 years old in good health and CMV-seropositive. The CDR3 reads CASSRSGGPGEQYF. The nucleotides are TGTGCCAGTAGCAGGAGCGGGGGGCCCGGCGAGCAGTACTTC.